The T cell receptor beta chain described here comes from a study of T cell repertoires in ileal Crohn's disease. As to this clone: The antigen remains unidentified.

Regarding the study as a whole: Endoscopic recurrence occurred in every patient whose clonality exceeded 26.8%.

This CDR3 spans 16 amino acids. V lost 2 bases and J 7 bases, leaving 19 bases between the germline ends. Germline V gives CDR1 SGHDT, CDR2 YYEEEE. Clones were read by immunoSEQ multiplex PCR, and TCRdb kept only the in-frame ones, dropping some. The table has about 4,200 clones, less than 80% seen once. The TCR originated in an adult with Crohn's disease. This chain links TRBV5-6 with TRBJ2-1; TRBD1 is a possible D gene (7 bases). The material sequenced was ileal tissue. The CDR3 loop is CASSFLGTAGGNEQFF. CDR3 bases: TGTGCCAGCAGCTTTTTGGGCACGGCAGGGGGGAATGAGCAGTTCTTC.